This T cell receptor (beta chain) was obtained from a study of regulatory T cells in long-lasting Graves disease. Researchers made TCR beta libraries by using iRepertoire HTBI primers and running Arm-PCR on CDR3 regions. TCRdb fed the multiplex PCR reads into MiXCR, producing one record per CDR3 protein. The repertoire holds roughly 610,000 distinct CDR3 sequences, with approximately 16% as singletons. About this clonotype itself: Possible read error: a much larger clone is one base away.

Time point specified: newly diagnosed GD, antithyroid drugs for less than 3 months. RNA from PBMCs was the source of the TCR library. CDR3 length: 13 residues. Germline loops: CDR1 MNHEY, CDR2 SVGAGI. V lost 8 bases and J 3 bases, leaving 13 bases between the germline ends. These data also formed part of another study, on T cells in Graves' hyperthyroidism and ophthalmopathy. That publication notes: The HTBI set primed first-round TCR CDR3 RT-PCR.

This chain links TRBV6-5 with TRBJ1-1; no firm D call. The material sequenced was peripheral blood mononuclear cells (PBMCs), taken at new diagnosis, from a patient treated with antithyroid drugs. The sequence came from a man aged 18-30 years with Graves disease. The CDR3 DNA follows: TGTGCCAGCGGTCACTTAGGTGACACTGAAGCTTTCTTT. It codes for CASGHLGDTEAFF.